This T cell receptor (beta chain) comes out of a study of CD8 T cells in ankylosing spondylitis. The CDR3 loop spans 14 amino acids. Trimming took 1 base from V and 3 from J, leaving 8 bases between them. Germline CDR1 is SGHVS and CDR2 is FQNEAQ. Each CDR3 protein gets one entry after TCRdb re-called the 5' RACE reads with MiXCR. The data hold 200,000 or so distinct CDR3 sequences, with around 13% observed a single time. This sequence originates from a female donor with ankylosing spondylitis or in good health (not recorded which). The J gene is TRBJ2-3, the V gene TRBV7-8; D uncertain. Sequenced material: blood, either unsorted or a sorted T cell fraction (not recorded which). In DNA form, the CDR3 reads TGTGCCAGCAGCTTAGACCCTCAGACAGATACGCAGTATTTT. Translation: CASSLDPQTDTQYF.